This T cell receptor beta chain was recorded in a study of blood T cell repertoires in COVID-19. The V end lost 5 bases, the J end lost 4 bases, and 8 bases lay between the germline ends. CDR1 and CDR2 from the germline V gene are ENHRY and SYGVKD. The CDR3 sequence is 12 residues long. Using immunoSEQ multiplex PCR, the repertoire was profiled, and TCRdb retains in-frame clones only, with some absent. The sample yields around 270,000 clones, 75% to 90% seen once. J is TRBJ1-2 and V is TRBV10-3; possibly TRBD1 for D (6 bases). The receptor comes from a man aged 30 to 45 with active or convalescent COVID-19. Sequenced sample: peripheral blood. CDR3 nucleotide sequence: TGTGCCATCAGTCCGGACAGCTATGGCTACACCTTC. Protein sequence: CAISPDSYGYTF.